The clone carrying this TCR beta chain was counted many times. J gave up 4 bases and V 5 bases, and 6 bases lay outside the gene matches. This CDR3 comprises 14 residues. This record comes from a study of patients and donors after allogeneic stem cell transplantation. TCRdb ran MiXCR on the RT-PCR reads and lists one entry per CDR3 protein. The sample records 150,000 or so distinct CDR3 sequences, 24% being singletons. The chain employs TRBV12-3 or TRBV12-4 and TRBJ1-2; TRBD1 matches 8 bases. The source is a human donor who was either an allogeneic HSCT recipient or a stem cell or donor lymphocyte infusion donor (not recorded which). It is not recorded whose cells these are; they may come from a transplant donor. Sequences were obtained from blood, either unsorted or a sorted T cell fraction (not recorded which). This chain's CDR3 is CASSPGGSGYGYTF. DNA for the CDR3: TGTGCCAGCAGTCCAGGGGGCTCTGGCTATGGCTACACCTTC.